This T cell receptor beta chain is drawn from a study of shared clonotypes between healthy human individuals. Only in-frame clones appear in the TCRdb table, and some are missing; sequencing was by immunoSEQ multiplex PCR. The sample holds 1.4 million or so clones, approximately 98.5% seen once. Sequencing was done on a sample of naive CD4+ T cells sorted from blood. Subset: CD45RA+ positively selected. This clonotype was obtained from a young man in good health.

The CDR3 protein is CASSQSGTGLNTGELFF. CDR3 DNA sequence: TGTGCCAGCTCACAAAGTGGGACAGGATTAAACACCGGGGAGCTGTTTTTT. The chain is built from TRBV18 and TRBJ2-2; 8 nucleotides agree with TRBD1. The CDR3 length is 17 residues. Germline-derived CDR1 and CDR2 are KGHSH and LQKENI. Germline trimming cut 4 bases from V and 2 bases from J; bases unmatched to any gene: 9.